This T cell receptor (beta chain) derives from a study of monozygotic twins with inflammatory bowel disease. Regarding the study as a whole: Support was absent for any single strong signal or clonotype linked to IBD. Versus healthy twins, IBD patients showed fewer clonotypes shared with others, especially with disease activity.

Template switching introduced UMIs that contain a 6-nucleotide sample barcode. TCRdb re-called the 5' RACE reads; every CDR3 protein appears as one record, without DNA. The table gives approximately 400,000 distinct CDR3 sequences; the top ten clones make up under 3% of it. In the case of this clonotype: Its antigen remains unknown.

The CDR3 totals 16 residues. Donors gave under 3 ml of blood apiece. The chain recombines TRBV12-3 or TRBV12-4 with TRBJ2-7; the D call from TCRdb, TRBD2, cannot be confirmed without DNA. The TCR was taken from a human donor with ulcerative colitis or Crohn's disease, or a healthy co-twin of an affected twin (not recorded which). The sample consisted of blood. The CDR3 here is CASTGLAGGSLSEQYF.